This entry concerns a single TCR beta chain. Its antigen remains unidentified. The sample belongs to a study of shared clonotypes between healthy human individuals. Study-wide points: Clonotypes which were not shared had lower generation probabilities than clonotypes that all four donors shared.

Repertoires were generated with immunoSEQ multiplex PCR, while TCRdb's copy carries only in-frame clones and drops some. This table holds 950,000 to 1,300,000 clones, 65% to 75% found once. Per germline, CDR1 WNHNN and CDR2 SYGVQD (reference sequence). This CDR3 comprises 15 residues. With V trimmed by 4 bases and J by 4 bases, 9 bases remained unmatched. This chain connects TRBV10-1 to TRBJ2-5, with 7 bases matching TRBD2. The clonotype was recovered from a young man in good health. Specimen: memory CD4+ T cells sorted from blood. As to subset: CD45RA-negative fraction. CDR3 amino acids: CASSVSRLAGETQYF. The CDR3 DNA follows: TGCGCCAGCAGTGTCTCGAGACTAGCAGGAGAGACCCAGTACTTC.